These T cell receptor beta chains were read from a single sample in a study of blood T cell repertoires in COVID-19. Clones were read by immunoSEQ multiplex PCR, and TCRdb kept only the in-frame ones, dropping some. This table has approximately 89,000 clones, 60% to 85% appearing once. The sequencing input was peripheral blood. These receptors all come from a human donor in a cohort sampled during active COVID-19. CDR3s include the opening cysteine and the closing phenylalanine or tryptophan. The D gene is left open where the match is weak. Clone size is given for some rows only: seen once, a few or many times, or a class if the clone is expanded.

j_call clone_size cdr3_length v_call d_call cdr3_nt cdr3_aa
TRBJ2-5 few 13 TRBV7-2 - TGTGCCAGCAAGGGGTGGGAAAAAGAGACCCAGTACTTC CASKGWEKETQYF
TRBJ2-7 - 13 TRBV2 - TGTGCCAGCACGGACAGATACTCCTACGAGCAGTACTTC CASTDRYSYEQYF
TRBJ1-2 - 14 TRBV28 - TGTGCCAGCAGTTTATGGCAGAACACCCGAGGCTACACCTTC CASSLWQNTRGYTF
TRBJ1-5 - 14 TRBV6-2/TRBV6-3 - TGTGCCAGCAGTTACGCGGTCTTTAATCAGCCCCAGCATTTT CASSYAVFNQPQHF
TRBJ2-7 - 15 TRBV18 - TGTGCCAGCTCACCATCTGGGGGAGGCCTCTACGAGCAGTACTTC CASSPSGGGLYEQYF
TRBJ2-1 - 13 TRBV10-2 - TGCGCCAGCAGTGATCCCAGGCTCAATGAGCAGTTCTTC CASSDPRLNEQFF
TRBJ2-1 - 20 TRBV4-3 TRBD2 TGCGCCAGCAGCCAAGTTGTAATGGGGACTAGCGCCGTCGGGTACAATGAGCAGTTCTTC CASSQVVMGTSAVGYNEQFF
TRBJ1-5 many 17 TRBV7-2 - TGTGCCAGCAGCTTAGGATCACAGGGCCTACGCAATCAGCCCCAGCATTTT CASSLGSQGLRNQPQHF
TRBJ2-2 - 13 TRBV10-2 - TGCGCCAGCAGTCTATTCGGCACCGGGGAGCTGTTTTTT CASSLFGTGELFF
TRBJ2-7 - 14 TRBV7-2 TRBD2 TGTGCCAGCAACGGCGGCGGGAGCAGGTACGAGCAGTACTTC CASNGGGSRYEQYF
TRBJ2-1 - 12 TRBV4-1 - TGCGCCAGCAGCCTCCCCCAGGATGAGCAGTTCTTC CASSLPQDEQFF
TRBJ2-3 once 13 TRBV11-3 - TGTGCCAGCAGCTTAGACTACACAGATACGCAGTATTTT CASSLDYTDTQYF
TRBJ1-4 - 16 TRBV5-1 TRBD1 TGCGCCAGCAGCTCGGGGGACAGGGGGCGAAATGAAAAACTGTTTTTT CASSSGDRGRNEKLFF
TRBJ1-5 once 18 TRBV21-1 - TGTGCCAGCAGCAAAGGATCCCTATCTAGGTACAGCAATCAGCCCCAGCATTTT CASSKGSLSRYSNQPQHF
TRBJ2-7 - 15 TRBV7-9 TRBD1 TGTGCCAGCAGCCAAGGACAGGGGCGGTCCTACGAGCAGTACTTC CASSQGQGRSYEQYF
TRBJ2-7 - 12 TRBV2 TRBD2 TGTGCCAGCGGGCGGGAGTTACACGAGCAGTACTTC CASGRELHEQYF
TRBJ1-4 - 15 TRBV2 - TGTGCCAGCAGTGAAGCGGGTCTCCCGGGGGAAAAACTGTTTTTT CASSEAGLPGEKLFF
TRBJ2-1 - 16 TRBV29-1 - TGCAGCGTGCTAAAACAGCACGGGGATTCCGTTCGACGGCAGTTCTTC CSVLKQHGDSVRRQFF
TRBJ2-3 - 15 TRBV15 - TGTGCCACACGATCCAGTTCCCTCTCGACAGATACGCAGTATTTT CATRSSSLSTDTQYF
TRBJ1-1 - 16 TRBV9 TRBD1 TGTGCCAGCAGCGTAGGAGGGGGCCTGATGAACACTGAAGCTTTCTTT CASSVGGGLMNTEAFF
TRBJ1-1 few 13 TRBV6-4 TRBD1 TGTGCCAGCAGTGCCCGACAGGGGGCTGAAGCTTTCTTT CASSARQGAEAFF
TRBJ2-3 - 16 TRBV4-3 - TGCGCCAGCAGCCAAGCCGAGGGCCTCCCCACAGATACGCAGTATTTT CASSQAEGLPTDTQYF
TRBJ2-3 - 12 TRBV30 - TGTGCCTTAGGGGGGGACACAGATACGCAGTATTTT CALGGDTDTQYF
TRBJ2-7 - 16 TRBV28 - TGTGCCAGCAGTGAAATCGGCGGGATCCAATCCTACGAGCAGTACTTC CASSEIGGIQSYEQYF
TRBJ2-7 - 15 TRBV6-5 TRBD2 TGTGCCAGCAGCAAAGGGACTAGCGGGAGTCCTGAGCAGTACTTC CASSKGTSGSPEQYF
TRBJ1-4 - 12 TRBV30 - TGTGCCTGGAGTGGCGTGGATGAAAAACTGTTTTTT CAWSGVDEKLFF
TRBJ1-5 few 16 TRBV7-2 - TGTGCCAGCAGCTTAGCGGGCAGGGCGGCCAGTCAGCCCCAGCATTTT CASSLAGRAASQPQHF
TRBJ1-2 - 15 TRBV19 - TGTGCCAGTAGTATTGCGGACAGACTCCTCCATGGCTACACCTTC CASSIADRLLHGYTF
TRBJ2-7 - 15 TRBV9 TRBD2 TGTGCCAGCAGCGTAGCCCCTAGCGGGGGGTACGAGCAGTACTTC CASSVAPSGGYEQYF
TRBJ2-7 - 15 TRBV2 TRBD1 TGTGCCAGCAGTGGGGACAGGTCTAGCTCCTACGAGCAGTACTTC CASSGDRSSSYEQYF
TRBJ2-1 - 15 TRBV7-3 TRBD2 TGTGCCAGCAGCATCCAAGCGGGACCCTACAATGAGCAGTTCTTC CASSIQAGPYNEQFF
TRBJ2-7 few 16 TRBV6-5 TRBD2 TGTGCCAGCAGTTACGGTCCGGGGGGAGAGGCCTACGAGCAGTACTTC CASSYGPGGEAYEQYF
TRBJ2-7 - 15 TRBV11-1 TRBD1 TGTGCCAGCAGCTCAAGAGGACAGGGTCGGCGAGAGCAGTACTTC CASSSRGQGRREQYF
TRBJ1-6 - 16 TRBV13 - TGTGCCAGCAGCTCTCGAGCCGCAGGGAATAATTCACCCCTCCACTTT CASSSRAAGNNSPLHF
TRBJ2-6 - 19 TRBV24-1 TRBD1 TGTGCCACCAGTGACTCCGGACAGGGTCGGATTCCTGGGGCCAACGTCCTGACTTTC CATSDSGQGRIPGANVLTF
TRBJ1-2 - 14 TRBV7-2 - TGTGCCAGCAGCTTCGGGGGGGATTTTAGAGGGTCCACCTTC CASSFGGDFRGSTF
TRBJ2-3 once 17 TRBV10-3 - TGTGCCATCAGTGAAAGCGCGGTCGCGGAGATCTCAGATACGCAGTATTTT CAISESAVAEISDTQYF
TRBJ2-7 - 14 TRBV5-1 TRBD2 TGCGCCAGCAGCAGGACTAGCGGGCGCTCCGAGCAGTACTTC CASSRTSGRSEQYF
TRBJ2-3 - 15 TRBV2 TRBD2 TGTGCCAGCAAGAGTAGCGGGAGTGCCCCAGATACGCAGTATTTT CASKSSGSAPDTQYF
TRBJ2-5 - 14 TRBV2 - TGTGCCAGCAGGATCCGGGACTTGAAAGAGACCCAGTACTTC CASRIRDLKETQYF
TRBJ2-4 once 15 TRBV5-1 - TGCGCCAGCAGCTGGGCAGGGGTGGCCAAAAACATTCAGTACTTC CASSWAGVAKNIQYF
TRBJ2-7 few 17 TRBV11-2 - TGTGCCAGCAGCTTAGATGAAGGGGCAGGAGCTTTCTACGAGCAGTACTTC CASSLDEGAGAFYEQYF
TRBJ2-1 - 15 TRBV28 TRBD1 TGTGCCAGCACTCAAACCGGGACAGCGTACAATGAGCAGTTCTTC CASTQTGTAYNEQFF